This entry lists 30 T cell receptor beta chains sequenced from one sample in a study of blood T cell repertoires in COVID-19. Generated by immunoSEQ multiplex PCR, the TCRdb table keeps only in-frame clones and is missing some. The sample gives around 60,000 clones, about four fifths of which show up once; 25% to 30% is in the top ten. The sequencing input was peripheral blood. These receptors were obtained from a woman aged 80 or over with active or convalescent COVID-19.

The chain recombines TRBV18 with TRBJ2-7; tentative D call: TRBD1 (6 bases). CDR3 length: 16 residues. The ends were cut back, 2 bases at V and 1 base at J, with 15 bases in the middle. Per germline, CDR1 KGHSH and CDR2 LQKENI. The CDR3 protein is CASSPGQGSTSYEQYF. DNA for the CDR3: TGTGCCAGCTCACCAGGGCAGGGGTCGACTTCCTACGAGCAGTACTTC.

V gene TRBV12-3 or TRBV12-4 combines with J gene TRBJ1-1; D gene unclear. V was shortened by 4 bases and J by 0 bases, with 6 bases between the two germline ends. There are 13 residues in the CDR3. The CDR3 DNA follows: TGTGCCAGCAGTTCCAGGATGAACACTGAAGCTTTCTTT. Residues: CASSSRMNTEAFF.

The rearrangement links TRBV5-1 to TRBJ1-2; 7 positions agree with TRBD1. The V segment lost 5 bases and the J segment 0 bases; nucleotides outside the gene matches: 10. The V gene's germline CDR1 is SGHRS and CDR2 YFSETQ. The CDR3 totals 16 residues. CDR3 in amino acids: CASRVGTVSPNYGYTF. The CDR3 nucleotides are TGCGCCAGCAGGGTGGGGACAGTATCACCTAACTATGGCTACACCTTC. The variable domain in full, with the rest retrieved from reference TRBV5-1 and TRBJ1-2, is KAGVTQTPRYLIKTRGQQVTLSCSPISGHRSVSWYQQTPGQGLQFLFEYFSETQRNKGNFPGRFSGRQFSNSRSEMNVSTLELGDSALYLCASRVGTVSPNYGYTFGSGTRLTVV.

This chain joins TRBV11-2 and TRBJ1-1; D call uncertain. V lost 0 bases and J lost 5, with 13 bases in between. This CDR3 is 15 amino acids long. CDR1 SGHAT and CDR2 FQNNGV come from the germline V gene. The CDR3 spells CASSLDTSRRTEAFF. The DNA for the CDR3 is TGTGCCAGCAGCTTAGATACTAGCCGGAGAACTGAAGCTTTCTTT.

V is TRBV9 and J is TRBJ2-2; a weak D match, TRBD2 (6 bases). The CDR3 consists of 14 residues. V was trimmed by 4 bases and J by 4 bases, leaving 11 bases between them. The germline gives CDR1 SGDLS, CDR2 YYNGEE. The CDR3 loop reads CASSLRDPTGELFF. The CDR3 coding sequence is TGTGCCAGCAGCCTGCGGGACCCCACCGGGGAGCTGTTTTTT.

The chain has TRBV11-2 and TRBJ2-3; the D is unclear. This CDR3 comprises 12 residues. In germline, CDR1 is SGHAT, CDR2 FQNNGV. Trimming removed 6 bases from V and 3 bases from J, with 7 bases in between. In nucleotides, the CDR3 is TGTGCCAGCAGATTCGGGACAGATACGCAGTATTTT. It translates to CASRFGTDTQYF.

This sequence joins TRBV6-5 and TRBJ2-1; 8 bases align to TRBD1. The V and J ends lost 2 bases and 8 bases, in that order; junction bases with no gene match: 8. There are 15 residues in the CDR3. Germline V lookup: CDR1 MNHEY, CDR2 SVGAGI. In nucleotides, the CDR3 is TGTGCCAGCAGTTACCAGGGGGCACCGGACGATGAGCAGTTCTTC. It encodes CASSYQGAPDDEQFF.

The V gene is TRBV6-2 or TRBV6-3, the J gene TRBJ1-6, with TRBD1 identical over 7 bases. The germline gives CDR1 MNHEY, CDR2 SVGEGT. J was trimmed by 9 bases and V by 6 bases; bases with no gene match: 14. The CDR3 length is 16 residues. The CDR3 coding sequence is TGTGCCAGCAGCTATGGGGACAGCGCGGGGATTTCACCCCTCCACTTT. Translated: CASSYGDSAGISPLHF.

The chain combines TRBV7-9 with TRBJ1-3; D gene uncertain. V lost 5 bases and J lost 0, with 8 bases in between. This CDR3 has 14 amino acids. The germline V gene has CDR1 SEHNR and CDR2 FQNEAQ (reference sequence). The CDR3 sequence is CASSPDTSGNTIYF. For the CDR3, the DNA is TGTGCCAGCAGCCCAGACACCTCTGGAAACACCATATATTTT.

The chain has TRBV12-5 and TRBJ2-7; TRBD2 agrees at 12 bases. Losses at the gene ends were 4 bases for V and 4 bases for J; bases not matched to a gene: 5. The CDR3 is 15 amino acids. CDR1 is LGHNT, CDR2 FRNRAP, per germline. The CDR3 region has the DNA TGTGCTAGTGGTTCGACTAGCGGGGGCGTATACGAGCAGTACTTC. As protein: CASGSTSGGVYEQYF.

The genes are TRBV11-1 and TRBJ1-1, with D possibly matching TRBD1 (6 bases). The CDR3 has 15 amino acids. The V gene's germline CDR1 is SGHAT and CDR2 FQDESV (reference sequence). V lost 2 bases and J lost 3, with 13 bases in between. CDR3 sequence reads: CASSLTYRDDTEAFF. The DNA of the CDR3 is TGTGCCAGCAGCTTAACCTACAGGGATGACACTGAAGCTTTCTTT.

This clone turned up a few times. This chain uses TRBV3-1 (or the pseudogene TRBV3-2) with TRBJ2-1; TRBD1 aligns across 8 bases. Germline CDR1 LGHDT, CDR2 YNNKEL (reference sequence). After removal of 4 bases from V and 16 bases from J, the junction contained 18 bases not matched to a gene. CDR3 size: 15 residues. DNA of the CDR3: TGTGCCAGCAGCCCGTCCGGACAGGGAAAAGCCCTGTGCTTCTTC. Translating it yields CASSPSGQGKALCFF.

The chain is built from TRBV7-9 and TRBJ2-7, with unresolved D. Germline CDR1 reads SEHNR; CDR2 reads FQNEAQ (reference sequence). The CDR3 is made up of 13 amino acids. V shed 6 bases and J shed 2 bases, with 11 bases lying between them. The DNA of the CDR3 is TGTGCCAGCAGTCCGACAAGTACCTACGAGCAGTACTTC. Translating it yields CASSPTSTYEQYF. The full variable domain, rest sourced from reference TRBV7-9 and TRBJ2-7, is DTGVSQNPRHKITKRGQNVTFRCDPISEHNRLYWYRQTLGQGPEFLTYFQNEAQLEKSRLLSDRFSAERPKGSFSTLEIQRTEQGDSAMYLCASSPTSTYEQYFGPGTRLTVT.

The gene calls are TRBV4-2 and TRBJ1-5; 9 nucleotides agree with TRBD1. Trimming took 0 bases from V and 7 from J; bases not matched to a gene: 7. Germline CDR1 and CDR2: LGHNA and YNFKEQ. The CDR3 is made up of 16 amino acids. The CDR3 reads CASSQDLGQGGQPQHF. In DNA, the CDR3 is TGTGCCAGCAGCCAAGATCTGGGACAGGGAGGCCAGCCCCAGCATTTT.

The gene calls are TRBV18 and TRBJ1-2, with TRBD1 matching 11 bases. The CDR3 runs 12 residues. Germline CDR1 KGHSH, CDR2 LQKENI. Losses at the gene ends were 6 bases for V and 6 bases for J; bases not matched to a gene: 0. For the CDR3, the DNA is TGTGCCAGCTCGGACAGGGGGCATGGCTACACCTTC. This translates into CASSDRGHGYTF.

The gene calls are TRBV10-2 and TRBJ1-5; 9 nucleotides match TRBD1. Germline CDR1 is WSHSY and CDR2 is SAAADI. The CDR3 consists of 16 residues. Trimming cost V 6 bases and J 6 bases; bases outside gene matches: 12. As DNA, the CDR3 is TGCGCCAGCAGGAAGGAGGGGACAGGGCGGCCTCAGCCCCAGCATTTT. Protein: CASRKEGTGRPQPQHF.

The V and J genes are TRBV27 and TRBJ2-1; TRBD2 might be the D (5 bases). Trimming cost V 6 bases and J 4 bases, with 16 bases left between them. CDR3 length: 15 residues. Germline CDR1 is MNHEY and CDR2 is SMNVEV (reference sequence). This CDR3 is CASSPTPGSYNEQFF. The CDR3 nucleotides are TGTGCCAGCAGCCCAACCCCGGGGAGTTACAATGAGCAGTTCTTC.

This chain links TRBV27 with TRBJ1-5; no reliable D call. V was trimmed by 8 bases and J by 2 bases, leaving 13 bases between them. The germline V gene has CDR1 MNHEY and CDR2 SMNVEV (reference sequence). This CDR3 has 14 residues. CDR3 amino acids: CASGVAGGNQPQHF. As DNA, the CDR3 is TGTGCCAGCGGTGTTGCGGGAGGCAATCAGCCCCAGCATTTT.

The chain carries TRBV2 and TRBJ2-7, with D maybe TRBD1 (6 bases). The germline V gene encodes CDR1 SNHLY and CDR2 FYNNEI. The CDR3 length is 12 residues. Trimming removed 8 bases at V and 2 bases at J, with 10 bases between. CDR3 bases: TGTGCCAGCGGGGACAAAACCTACGAGCAGTACTTC. Its translation is CASGDKTYEQYF.

The genes are TRBV7-9 and TRBJ1-4; no clear D. V lost 5 bases to trimming and J lost 10 bases, with 11 bases between them. Germline V gives CDR1 SEHNR, CDR2 FQNEAQ (reference sequence). CDR3 length: 12 residues. Here the CDR3 reads CASSPSSGKLFF. The CDR3, as DNA: TGTGCCAGCAGCCCGTCTAGCGGAAAACTGTTTTTT.

This chain uses TRBV10-3 with TRBJ1-1; D perhaps matches TRBD1 (5 bases). Looked up from germline, CDR1 is ENHRY and CDR2 is SYGVKD. Deletions cut 8 bases from V and 7 bases from J, with 11 bases between. The CDR3 covers 11 residues. The CDR3 loop reads CAIWRGHEAFF. CDR3 coding DNA: TGTGCCATCTGGAGGGGTCATGAAGCTTTCTTT.

This chain joins TRBV7-9 and TRBJ1-5; TRBD1 aligns across 9 bases. The CDR3 contains 17 residues. The J segment lost 2 bases and the V segment lost 5 bases, leaving 10 bases of the junction unmatched. Per the germline V gene, CDR1 is SEHNR and CDR2 is FQNEAQ (reference sequence). CDR3 DNA sequence: TGTGCCAGCAGCCAGGGGACAGGGCCGGTGGGCAATCAGCCCCAGCATTTT. Translated, it gives CASSQGTGPVGNQPQHF.

The chain carries TRBV5-1 and TRBJ2-6, with D possibly matching TRBD1 (5 bases). Per the germline V gene, CDR1 is SGHRS and CDR2 is YFSETQ. Trimming left V 2 bases short and J 4 bases short, with 16 bases between. The CDR3 length is 17 residues. In DNA form, the CDR3 reads TGCGCCAGCAGCTTTTTGTCCAGTGGGGCCGGGGCCAACGTCCTGACTTTC. Its protein is CASSFLSSGAGANVLTF.

This clone occurred a few times. The chain links TRBV5-1 to TRBJ2-7, with a weak D call TRBD1 (5 bases). With 2 bases removed from V and 5 bases from J, the gap between germline ends came to 17 bases. Germline V gene data show CDR1 as SGHRS and CDR2 as YFSETQ. The CDR3 is 15 amino acids. The CDR3 protein is CASSFGVRQGNEQYF. Written as DNA, the CDR3 is TGCGCCAGCAGCTTTGGTGTTCGTCAGGGTAACGAGCAGTACTTC.

The chain is built from TRBV18 and TRBJ1-1; TRBD1 matches 8 bases. Trimming at V came to 6 bases and at J to 0 bases, leaving 6 bases not matched to a gene. Germline CDR1 reads KGHSH; CDR2 reads LQKENI. The CDR3 consists of 15 residues. The CDR3 is CASSPTGAMNTEAFF. The CDR3 coding sequence is TGTGCCAGCTCCCCGACAGGGGCAATGAACACTGAAGCTTTCTTT.

The V call is TRBV11-2, the J call TRBJ2-5; D is perhaps TRBD2 (6 bases). The CDR3 is made up of 13 amino acids. Looked up from germline, CDR1 is SGHAT and CDR2 is FQNNGV. Trimming cost V 3 bases and J 9 bases, with 14 bases left between them. CDR3 sequence reads: CASSLDSWRAQYF. The CDR3, as DNA: TGTGCCAGCAGCTTGGACTCCTGGAGGGCCCAGTACTTC.

J is TRBJ2-5 and V is TRBV19; TRBD2 might be the D (8 bases). The V and J ends lost 9 bases and 5 bases respectively, with 13 bases between them. CDR3 length: 12 amino acids. Germline V CDR1 and CDR2: LNHDA, SQIVND (reference sequence). The CDR3 reads CASGRGPETQYF. The DNA of the CDR3 is TGTGCCAGCGGGAGGGGGCCTGAGACCCAGTACTTC. The full variable domain, with the rest looked up from reference TRBV19 and TRBJ2-5, is DGGITQSPKYLFRKEGQNVTLSCEQNLNHDAMYWYRQDPGQGLRLIYYSQIVNDFQKGDIAEGYSVSREKKESFPLTVTSAQKNPTAFYLCASGRGPETQYFGPGTRLLVL.

The chain links TRBV14 to TRBJ1-1; D unclear. The CDR3 is 13 amino acids. From germline, CDR1 is SGHDN and CDR2 FVKESK. Trimming stripped 4 bases from V and 0 bases from J, with 6 bases between. This CDR3 reads CASSPTLNTEAFF. The CDR3 DNA is TGTGCCAGCAGCCCCACTTTGAACACTGAAGCTTTCTTT. Combining the CDR3 with reference TRBV14 and TRBJ1-1 gives the whole variable domain EAGVTQFPSHSVIEKGQTVTLRCDPISGHDNLYWYRRVMGKEIKFLLHFVKESKQDESGMPNNRFLAERTGGTYSTLKVQPAELEDSGVYFCASSPTLNTEAFFGQGTRLTVV.

The genes are TRBV4-3 and TRBJ1-2, with D tentatively TRBD1 (5 bases). V lost 1 base and J lost 1, with 13 bases in between. This CDR3 is 16 amino acids long. Germline assignment: CDR1 LGHNA and CDR2 YSLEER. DNA for the CDR3: TGCGCCAGCAGCCAAGTCGGGGGTACCGGTAACTATGGCTACACCTTC. Its protein product is CASSQVGGTGNYGYTF.

The table lists this clone with a few counts. This chain uses TRBV14 with TRBJ2-7; 9 bases agree with TRBD1. With 4 bases clipped from V and 2 bases from J, the junction kept 6 bases outside the gene matches. The CDR3 is 15 amino acids. CDR1 SGHDN and CDR2 FVKESK come from the germline V gene. CDR3 sequence reads: CASSRPGTGPYEQYF. In DNA, the CDR3 is TGTGCCAGCAGCCGTCCCGGGACAGGGCCCTACGAGCAGTACTTC.